This T cell receptor (beta chain) was sequenced in a study of blood T cell repertoires in COVID-19. Background on the study: Sources were T cells, B-cell-depleted T cells, or PBMCs; the material itself was cDNA or gDNA.

The CDR3 has 14 residues. V was cut by 1 base and J by 10 bases, with 11 bases left in between. Germline V gives CDR1 LNHDA, CDR2 SQIVND (reference sequence). Here immunoSEQ multiplex PCR was the method, and the copy in TCRdb shows in-frame clones only, minus some. The table includes over 100,000 clones, approximately 90% detected once. Sequencing was carried out using peripheral blood. The chain links TRBV19 to TRBJ1-6; TRBD1 might be the D (5 bases). The TCR comes from a man aged 45-60 years with acute or convalescent COVID-19. The CDR3 DNA follows: TGTGCCAGTAGTATAGGAGGACAAAACTCACCCCTCCACTTT. Residues: CASSIGGQNSPLHF.